What follows are 10 T cell receptor beta chains derived from one specimen sequenced in a study of immune heterogeneity within non-small cell lung tumors (dated by TCRdb to 2016 to 2019). For the TCR template, genomic DNA was extracted from bulk tumor tissue, and 500 to 600 ng of gDNA was amplified for each sample. During surgery, multiple biopsies were taken from each primary tumor, with sampling sites spaced as far apart as possible within the tumor mass. The study cohort was described as untreated and was composed of newly diagnosed NSCLC cases undergoing curative surgery. Instrument used: HiSeq X Ten. The TCR beta CDR3 region was amplified with a multiplex PCR system, in which a first round of about 10 cycles was run using 32 V-gene forward and 13 J-gene reverse primers. The raw public data were reprocessed by TCRdb itself: fastp quality trimming at Q25, MiXCR clonotype calling, in-frame beta chains only. Duplicate CDR3 protein sequences are folded into a single record with the most common DNA and genes. The sample includes a few thousand distinct CDR3 sequences, with around 59% observed a single time. The top ten hold roughly 12% of the sample.

What was sequenced was lung tumor tissue. The receptors derive from a man in his sixties with non-small cell lung cancer.

Sample share makes this clonotype large. This chain joins TRBV28 and TRBJ2-7, with D possibly matching TRBD2 (6 bases). Trimming pared 6 bases from V and 0 bases from J, leaving 24 bases between. The length of the CDR3 is 18 residues. The germline V gene encodes CDR1 MDHEN and CDR2 SYDVKM. The CDR3 coding sequence is TGTGCCAGCAGCCTAGACCGGGACTCTCCGAACCTCTCCTACGAGCAGTACTTC. Encoded protein: CASSLDRDSPNLSYEQYF.

By sample fraction, this clonotype is large. J is TRBJ2-3 and V is TRBV28; 8 bases are shared with TRBD2. Germline-derived CDR1 and CDR2 are MDHEN and SYDVKM. V was pared by 3 bases and J by 0 bases, with 11 bases of the junction left unmatched. This CDR3 region has 18 residues. CDR3 protein: CASSFFLLAASSTDTQYF. As DNA, the CDR3 is TGTGCCAGCAGTTTTTTTTTACTAGCGGCTTCTAGCACAGATACGCAGTATTTT. The entire variable domain, with the rest obtained from reference TRBV28 and TRBJ2-3, is as follows: DVKVTQSSRYLVKRTGEKVFLECVQDMDHENMFWYRQDPGLGLRLIYFSYDVKMKEKGDIPEGYSVSREKKERFSLILESASTNQTSMYLCASSFFLLAASSTDTQYFGPGTRLTVL.

V gene TRBV19 combines with J gene TRBJ2-1; perhaps TRBD2 as D (5 bases). The V gene's germline CDR1 is LNHDA and CDR2 SQIVND (reference sequence). Trimming removed 3 bases from V and 0 bases from J, with 9 bases in between. This CDR3 is built from 15 residues. Here the CDR3 reads CASSIPGSSYNEQFF. CDR3 bases: TGTGCCAGTAGTATCCCGGGGAGCTCCTACAATGAGCAGTTCTTC.

The chain links TRBV30 to TRBJ1-1; no clear D. Germline lookup yields CDR1 GTSNPN and CDR2 SVGIG (reference sequence). The ends were cut back, 4 bases at V and 1 base at J, with 16 bases in the middle. The CDR3 is made up of 15 amino acids. CDR3 nucleotide sequence: TGTGCCTGGACACCTCCGGGAACGAGGAACACTGAAGCTTTCTTT. This codes for CAWTPPGTRNTEAFF.

This clonotype is labeled large. The chain uses TRBV12-3 or TRBV12-4 and TRBJ2-7; D unresolved. Trimming removed 2 bases from V and 6 bases from J, with 23 bases in between. The CDR3 spans 17 residues. The CDR3: CASSLRFRMEQQREQYF. CDR3 coding DNA: TGTGCCAGCAGTTTACGTTTCCGTATGGAGCAGCAACGCGAGCAGTACTTC.

This sequence joins TRBV5-1 and TRBJ2-2; 14 nucleotides match TRBD2. The V segment lost 4 bases and the J segment 8 bases; nucleotides outside the gene matches: 4. The CDR3 is 15 amino acids. Germline V gene sequence: CDR1 SGHRS, CDR2 YFSETQ. This CDR3 reads CASSPGLAGEGELFF. CDR3 DNA sequence: TGCGCCAGCAGCCCGGGACTAGCGGGAGAGGGGGAGCTGTTTTTT.

V gene TRBV5-1 combines with J gene TRBJ1-2; D unresolved. V was trimmed by 0 bases and J by 2 bases, leaving 11 bases between them. CDR1 is SGHRS and CDR2 is YFSETQ in the germline V gene. The length of the CDR3 is 15 residues. The DNA for the CDR3 is TGCGCCAGCAGCTTGGGTAGCGGGCCAAACTATGGCTACACCTTC. The encoded protein is CASSLGSGPNYGYTF. The full variable domain, rest sourced from reference TRBV5-1 and TRBJ1-2, is KAGVTQTPRYLIKTRGQQVTLSCSPISGHRSVSWYQQTPGQGLQFLFEYFSETQRNKGNFPGRFSGRQFSNSRSEMNVSTLELGDSALYLCASSLGSGPNYGYTFGSGTRLTVV.

This clonotype was counted only a few times. The chain carries TRBV7-8 and TRBJ2-5; the D gene is possibly TRBD1 (6 bases). V was shortened by 4 bases and J by 1 base, with 25 bases between the two germline ends. The CDR3 sequence is 19 residues long. In germline, CDR1 is SGHVS, CDR2 FQNEAQ. CDR3 DNA sequence: TGTGCCAGCAGCTCCGGGTGGGCAGGGGCCGCCTCCTCCCAAGAGACCCAGTACTTC. This gives the protein CASSSGWAGAASSQETQYF.

The rearrangement links TRBV7-2 to TRBJ2-3; possible D gene TRBD2, 5 bases. Deletions cut 4 bases from V and 2 bases from J, with 13 bases between. Germline CDR1 reads SGHTA; CDR2 reads FQGNSA. There are 15 residues in the CDR3. In nucleotides, the CDR3 is TGTGCCAGCAGCTCGGTCCGGAGGTCCACAGATACGCAGTATTTT. It codes for CASSSVRRSTDTQYF.

This clonotype was counted between two and nine times. The rearrangement joins TRBV2 to TRBJ2-7, with D perhaps TRBD1 or TRBD2 (5 bases each). V shed 7 bases and J shed 2 bases, with 15 bases lying between them. This CDR3 has 14 residues. Germline assignment: CDR1 SNHLY and CDR2 FYNNEI. The CDR3, as DNA: TGTGCCAGCATCGAGGGTGAGGGGACCTACGAGCAGTACTTC. Residues: CASIEGEGTYEQYF.